Sequencing of this T cell receptor (beta chain) was carried out in a study of Ad26.COV2.S vaccination and SARS-CoV-2 variants (dated by TCRdb to about 2021). General notes on the study: Vaccine-arm donors came from COV1001, a multicentre, randomized, double-blind, placebo-controlled phase I-IIa trial of Ad26.COV2.S in healthy adults. Sequencing of the TCRbeta repertoire served to evaluate the specificity and breadth of SARS-CoV-2-reactive T cell receptors following Ad26.COV2.S vaccination. The TCR-sequenced set comprised approximately 30 samples: around 20 Ad26.COV2.S vaccine recipients, 5 placebo recipients and 8 SARS-CoV-2 convalescent individuals. Ad26.COV2.S was given intramuscularly at 5x10^10 or 1x10^11 viral particles, as a single shot or as two shots 56 days apart. Trial participants were randomized into five groups of five: low-dose or high-dose Ad26.COV2.S given once or twice, or placebo on both occasions. Blinding of investigators to trial group allocation was maintained during experiments and outcome assessment.

The sample's treatment or condition, from its label and the paper: around 19 received Ad26.COV2.S at low or high dose, single or two shots; roughly 5 received placebo; per-sample allocation not given. For vaccine and placebo recipients, the sequenced repertoires came from samples collected on day 63 after the first injection. Between 29 July and 7 August 2020, Cohort 1b enrolled fewer than 30 adults aged 18-55 years at one site in Boston, USA. Ad26.COV2.S was a replication-incompetent adenovirus type 26 vector expressing a prefusion-stabilized SARS-CoV-2 spike protein from the original Wuhan strain. Broad study findings and their caveats: Non-spike TCR breadth was comparable between vaccine and placebo recipients, consistent with the vaccine containing only spike. After vaccination, substantial breadth of spike-specific CD8+ and CD4+ T cell responses was reported. Ad26.COV2.S recipients had higher spike-specific TCR breadth than placebo recipients (P = 0.0014). According to the authors, total T cell responses may have been underestimated by the TCR breadth and depth analyses. Comparing responses between vaccine doses or regimens was not something the study was powered to do.

The immunoSEQ Assay was used to sequence TCRbeta CDR3 regions. After extraction, genomic DNA underwent amplification by bias-controlled multiplex PCR, followed by high-throughput sequencing. In the original analysis: To quantify the absolute abundance of every unique TCRbeta CDR3 region, sequences were collapsed and filtered. T cell fraction was estimated by normalizing TCRbeta template counts to usable DNA, which was measured by amplifying reference genes present in all nucleated cells. Repertoire TCRs were annotated as SARS-CoV-2-specific by exact matching of V gene, CDR3 amino acid sequence and J gene to a known reactive TCR set. The reference SARS-CoV-2 TCR set came from MIRA and was filtered for enrichment in COVID-19-positive ImmuneCODE repertoires, removing public or cross-reactive TCRs. Based on the MIRA antigens, annotated TCRs were further analysed at the level of specific ORF or position within ORF. Depth was the summed frequency of annotated unique rearrangements, while breadth was defined as annotated unique rearrangements over total unique productive rearrangements. Group comparisons of TCR breadth used two-sided Wilcoxon rank-sum tests. Not all clones reach the TCRdb copy of this immuneACCESS table, which keeps in-frame sequences only. Checked studies attribute under half of the gap to unresolved V genes and leave the rest unexplained. Clonal size and the V and J genes are those of that table, whereas D and trimming came from the DNA. The sample has around 400,000 clones on record, 89% of them singletons. The ten biggest clones cover under 2% of the sample.

Trimming takes 4 bases from V and 9 bases from J, and the germline ends sit 14 bases apart. From cysteine to phenylalanine, the CDR3 is 13 amino acids long. Only CDR3 DNA remains: 39 bases, in frame from the first base. The germline V gene (reference sequence) gives CDR1 as SGHNT and CDR2 as YYREEE. Comment on this clone: Its antigen remains unidentified. It has no much larger one-base neighbor in the sample; base qualities were not kept.

The material sequenced was peripheral blood, taken in a trial of Ad26.COV2.S vaccine versus placebo. The rearrangement joined TRBV5-4 to TRBJ2-1; tentative D gene TRBD1, with 6 bases matching. This receptor was identified in a person between 18 and 65 years old who received the Ad26.COV2.S COVID-19 vaccine or a placebo. The CDR3 in this case is CASSQAGAGEQFF. The bases read TGTGCCAGCAGCCAGGCAGGGGCAGGTGAGCAGTTCTTC.